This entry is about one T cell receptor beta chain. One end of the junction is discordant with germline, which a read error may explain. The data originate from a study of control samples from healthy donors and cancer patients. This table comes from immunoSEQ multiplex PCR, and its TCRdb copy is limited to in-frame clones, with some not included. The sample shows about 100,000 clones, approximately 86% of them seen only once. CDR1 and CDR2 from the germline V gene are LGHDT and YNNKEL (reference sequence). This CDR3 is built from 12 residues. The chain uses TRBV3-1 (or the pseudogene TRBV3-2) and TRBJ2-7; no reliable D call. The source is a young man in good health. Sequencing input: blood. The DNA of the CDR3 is TGTACCAGCAGCCAATCGTCTCACGAGCAGTACTTC. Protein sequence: CTSSQSSHEQYF.